This TCR beta chain was observed in a study of blood T cell repertoires in COVID-19. About the research overall: The cDNA or gDNA used as material had been derived from T cells, B-cell-depleted T cells, or PBMCs.

There are a few counts of this clone. The V gene's germline CDR1 is SGHTA and CDR2 FQGNSA. This CDR3 is 14 amino acids long. V shed 8 bases and J 0 bases; nucleotides not matched to a gene: 5. Original processing methods: Reference gene primer amplification gave estimated nucleated cell counts. The assay was immunoSEQ multiplex PCR, and TCRdb's table has in-frame clones only and misses some. V and J calls and clone size are those listed in that table; D and trimming were worked out from the DNA. The data contain about 170,000 clones, around 80% of them seen just once; the ten biggest clones take up more than 10%.

The chain recombines TRBV7-2 with TRBJ2-5; 8 bases are shared with TRBD2. This sequence was found in a man aged 45-60 years who had recovered from COVID-19. Sequenced material: PBMCs or T cells enriched from blood (not recorded which). The CDR3 loop reads CASAPAGDQETQYF. CDR3 DNA sequence: TGTGCCAGCGCCCCAGCGGGGGACCAAGAGACCCAGTACTTC.